Below are 23 T cell receptor beta chains sequenced from a single sample in a study of blood T cell repertoires in COVID-19. The table came from immunoSEQ multiplex PCR; TCRdb's copy has only in-frame clones and leaves some out. The sample includes 160,000 or so clones, under 90% of them seen just once. The sequenced sample was PBMCs or T cells enriched from blood (not recorded which). These receptors originate from a man aged 55 to 70 who had recovered from COVID-19.

For the CDR3, the DNA is TGTGCCTGGAGAGGGGGCTTCCTACGGGTCGAGCAGTACTTC. Translating it yields CAWRGGFLRVEQYF. The chain couples TRBV30 to TRBJ2-7, with 7 bases matching TRBD1. Germline CDR1 is GTSNPN and CDR2 is SVGIG (reference sequence). The CDR3 is 14 amino acids. After removal of 3 bases from V and 6 bases from J, the junction contained 11 bases not matched to a gene.

The rearrangement links TRBV28 to TRBJ1-2, with a possible D match to TRBD1 (5 bases). Germline V gene sequence: CDR1 MDHEN, CDR2 SYDVKM. The CDR3 is made up of 15 amino acids. This chain's CDR3 is CAYRAGGAGGYGYTF. In DNA, the CDR3 is TGTGCTTACCGCGCGGGGGGAGCAGGCGGCTATGGCTACACCTTC.

The chain uses TRBV6-5 and TRBJ1-1, with 7 nucleotides matching TRBD1. Trimming took 6 bases from V and 7 from J; bases not matched to a gene: 8. CDR3 length equals 13 residues. CDR1 and CDR2 (germline): MNHEY, SVGAGI. CDR3 protein: CASSLAGGGEAFF. The CDR3 nucleotides are TGTGCCAGCAGCTTAGCAGGGGGAGGTGAAGCTTTCTTT.

Points on this clone: This CDR3 is also generated by other DNA sequences in the sample. The V and J genes are TRBV19 and TRBJ1-5, with 7 nucleotides matching TRBD1. V shed 4 bases and J 2 bases; nucleotides not matched to a gene: 2. This CDR3 is 14 amino acids long. Germline V CDR1 and CDR2: LNHDA, SQIVND (reference sequence). Here the CDR3 reads CASSTTGGNQPQHF. The CDR3 DNA is TGTGCCAGTAGTACTACAGGGGGCAATCAGCCCCAGCATTTT. The entire variable domain, with the rest obtained from reference TRBV19 and TRBJ1-5, is as follows: DGGITQSPKYLFRKEGQNVTLSCEQNLNHDAMYWYRQDPGQGLRLIYYSQIVNDFQKGDIAEGYSVSREKKESFPLTVTSAQKNPTAFYLCASSTTGGNQPQHFGDGTRLSIL.

This chain connects TRBV28 to TRBJ2-2; D is ambiguous. CDR3 length: 13 amino acids. The germline V gene has CDR1 MDHEN and CDR2 SYDVKM. Trimming took off 7 bases at V and 4 bases at J, with 10 bases between the two ends. The CDR3, as DNA: TGTGCCAGCACGTTAGAGAGCACCGGGGAGCTGTTTTTT. Translated, it gives CASTLESTGELFF.

This clone was seen more than once but under ten times. V is TRBV5-4 and J is TRBJ2-1; 14 bases fit TRBD2. J gave up 10 bases and V 4 bases, and 7 bases lay outside the gene matches. CDR1 and CDR2 (germline): SGHNT, YYREEE (reference sequence). The CDR3 sequence is 15 residues long. For the CDR3, the DNA is TGTGCCAGCAGCACCGGACTAGCGGGGGGTTTGGAGCAGTTCTTC. This encodes CASSTGLAGGLEQFF.

The rearrangement links TRBV5-1 to TRBJ1-2; 10 bases match TRBD1. V lost 4 bases, J lost 2 bases, and 8 bases stayed unmatched. In germline, CDR1 is SGHRS, CDR2 YFSETQ. The length of the CDR3 is 16 residues. CDR3 nucleotides: TGCGCCAGCAGCGAGAGACAGGGGGCCCTGAACTATGGCTACACCTTC. It yields the protein CASSERQGALNYGYTF.

The rearrangement uses TRBV10-3 and TRBJ2-1; TRBD2 might be the D (5 bases). Trimming stripped 2 bases from V and 7 bases from J, with 12 bases between. The germline gives CDR1 ENHRY, CDR2 SYGVKD. This CDR3 has 14 amino acids. The DNA of the CDR3 is TGTGCCATCAGTGAGGGGAGTAGCCGTAATGAGCAGTTCTTC. Its translation is CAISEGSSRNEQFF.

CDR3 in amino acids: CASSLTTVNEKLFF. CDR3 in DNA: TGCGCCAGCAGCTTGACGACAGTTAATGAAAAACTGTTTTTT. V is TRBV5-1 and J is TRBJ1-4; weak D call: TRBD1 (5 bases). Trimming stripped 1 base from V and 4 bases from J, with 8 bases between. In germline, CDR1 is SGHRS, CDR2 YFSETQ. This CDR3 contains 14 residues.

This chain uses TRBV7-8 with TRBJ2-2, with D possibly TRBD2 on 6 matching bases. The ends were cut back, 3 bases at V and 0 bases at J, with 11 bases in the middle. The germline CDR1 and CDR2 sequences are SGHVS and FQNEAQ. The CDR3 loop spans 16 amino acids. The CDR3 DNA reads as TGTGCCAGCAGCTTCCGCGCGGGGACGAACACCGGGGAGCTGTTTTTT. Protein product: CASSFRAGTNTGELFF.

The rearrangement uses TRBV3-1 (or the pseudogene TRBV3-2) and TRBJ2-6, with D possibly being TRBD1 (5 bases). CDR3 size: 15 residues. V was shortened by 2 bases and J by 0 bases, with 5 bases between the two germline ends. Germline V gene data show CDR1 as LGHDT and CDR2 as YNNKEL (reference sequence). The CDR3 spells CASSQTGSGANVLTF. In DNA form, the CDR3 reads TGTGCCAGCAGCCAAACAGGCTCTGGGGCCAACGTCCTGACTTTC.

The chain joins TRBV7-9 to TRBJ2-2; the match to TRBD1 covers 7 bases. The CDR3 has 14 amino acids. The ends lost 1 base at V and 8 bases at J; junction bases unmatched: 4. The germline gives CDR1 SEHNR, CDR2 FQNEAQ (reference sequence). CDR3 amino acids: CASSLEDRAGELFF. As DNA, the CDR3 is TGTGCCAGCAGCTTAGAAGACAGGGCAGGGGAGCTGTTTTTT.

There are a few counts of this clone. The V and J genes are TRBV6-5 and TRBJ1-5, with 9 bases identical to TRBD1. Germline V CDR1 and CDR2: MNHEY, SVGAGI. CDR3 length: 13 residues. Trimming at V came to 6 bases and at J to 6 bases, leaving 3 bases not matched to a gene. The CDR3 protein is CASSTGGVQPQHF. The CDR3 DNA reads TGTGCCAGCAGCACAGGGGGCGTTCAGCCCCAGCATTTT.

This chain links TRBV5-4 with TRBJ2-7, with TRBD2 matching 12 bases. Germline trimming cut 4 bases from V and 3 bases from J; bases unmatched to any gene: 20. Germline-derived CDR1 and CDR2 are SGHNT and YYREEE (reference sequence). The CDR3 is made up of 20 amino acids. CDR3 coding DNA: TGTGCCAGCAGCCGAGGGGCTAGCGGGAGGGACCCCAGTAGTATCTACGAGCAGTACTTC. This gives the protein CASSRGASGRDPSSIYEQYF.

This clone was found a few times. V is TRBV7-3 and J is TRBJ2-7, with 7 nucleotides matching TRBD1. The germline CDR1 and CDR2 sequences are SGHTA and FQGTGA. With 2 bases clipped from V and 3 bases from J, the junction kept 7 bases outside the gene matches. The CDR3 has 15 residues. The CDR3 DNA reads TGTGCCAGCAGCTTACGCCCGGGGACAGTCTACGAGCAGTACTTC. This translates into CASSLRPGTVYEQYF.

The chain carries TRBV6-1 and TRBJ1-2; TRBD1 agrees at 7 bases. Germline CDR1 reads MNHNS; CDR2 reads SASEGT. The CDR3 has 14 residues. V shed 1 base, J shed 5 bases, and the junction held 4 bases outside the gene matches. The chain's CDR3 is CASSEGGGSYGYTF. The CDR3 nucleotides are TGTGCCAGCAGTGAAGGAGGGGGCTCGTATGGCTACACCTTC.

The CDR3 sequence is CASMGPKNIQYF. DNA for the CDR3: TGTGCCAGTATGGGGCCGAAAAACATTCAGTACTTC. The chain links TRBV2 to TRBJ2-4; possible D gene TRBD1, 5 bases. The CDR3 runs 12 residues. CDR1 and CDR2 (germline): SNHLY, FYNNEI. Trimming removed 9 bases at V and 4 bases at J, with 10 bases between.

The rearrangement links TRBV9 to TRBJ2-3; 10 nucleotides line up with TRBD1. With V trimmed by 3 bases and J by 6 bases, 7 bases remained unmatched. The germline V gene has CDR1 SGDLS and CDR2 YYNGEE. The CDR3 has 15 residues. The CDR3 reads CASSGGTGVGDTQYF. The DNA of the CDR3 is TGTGCCAGCAGCGGAGGGACAGGGGTTGGGGATACGCAGTATTTT.

The rearrangement uses TRBV3-1 (or the pseudogene TRBV3-2) and TRBJ1-5; no reliable D call. Trimming removed 0 bases from V and 6 bases from J, with 6 bases in between. Germline V gene sequence: CDR1 LGHDT, CDR2 YNNKEL (reference sequence). The CDR3 is 13 residues long. The CDR3 region is CASSQESGQPQHF. As DNA, the CDR3 is TGTGCCAGCAGCCAAGAGAGCGGTCAGCCCCAGCATTTT.

The chain employs TRBV27 and TRBJ1-2; 9 bases are shared with TRBD1. V was clipped by 6 bases and J by 4 bases; unmatched bases: 6. Germline lookup yields CDR1 MNHEY and CDR2 SMNVEV (reference sequence). The CDR3 contains 14 residues. CDR3 DNA sequence: TGTGCCAGCAGCCCCTCGGGACAGGGCTATGGCTACACCTTC. Its protein product is CASSPSGQGYGYTF.

The rearrangement uses TRBV6-5 and TRBJ2-7; TRBD1 matches 8 bases. Germline assignment: CDR1 MNHEY and CDR2 SVGAGI. After removal of 6 bases from V and 2 bases from J, the junction contained 9 bases not matched to a gene. The CDR3 runs 15 residues. The CDR3 sequence is CASRDQGAVAYEQYF. CDR3 sequence (DNA): TGTGCCAGCAGAGACCAGGGGGCCGTCGCCTACGAGCAGTACTTC.

The chain uses TRBV5-1 and TRBJ1-5; 7 nucleotides agree with TRBD1. V was pared by 4 bases and J by 5 bases, with 6 bases of the junction left unmatched. The V gene's germline CDR1 is SGHRS and CDR2 YFSETQ. This CDR3 is 14 amino acids long. CDR3 residues: CASSEGQADQPQHF. DNA for the CDR3: TGCGCCAGCAGCGAAGGACAGGCTGATCAGCCCCAGCATTTT.

The chain recombines TRBV28 with TRBJ2-7, with TRBD1 matching 9 bases. Germline V CDR1 and CDR2: MDHEN, SYDVKM. The V gene end was trimmed by 6 bases and the J gene end by 1 base; junction bases not matched to a gene: 7. CDR3 length equals 15 residues. As DNA, the CDR3 is TGTGCCAGCAGGCCAACCGGGACAGGGTCCTACGAGCAGTACTTC. This encodes CASRPTGTGSYEQYF.